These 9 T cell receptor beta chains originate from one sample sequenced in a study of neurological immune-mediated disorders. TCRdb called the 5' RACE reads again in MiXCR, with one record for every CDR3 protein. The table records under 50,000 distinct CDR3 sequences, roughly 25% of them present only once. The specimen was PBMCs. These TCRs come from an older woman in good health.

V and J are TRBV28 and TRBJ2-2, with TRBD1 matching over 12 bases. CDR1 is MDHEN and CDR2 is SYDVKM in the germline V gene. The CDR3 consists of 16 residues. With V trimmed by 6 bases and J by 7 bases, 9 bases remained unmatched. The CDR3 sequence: CASRTGQGARDGELFF. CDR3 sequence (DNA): TGTGCCAGCAGAACGGGACAGGGGGCGCGTGACGGGGAGCTGTTTTTT.

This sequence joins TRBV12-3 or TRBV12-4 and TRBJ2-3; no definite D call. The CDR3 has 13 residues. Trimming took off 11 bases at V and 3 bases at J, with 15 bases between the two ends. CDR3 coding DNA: TGTGCCTCAACCGCACGGGTGACAGATACGCAGTATTTT. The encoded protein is CASTARVTDTQYF.

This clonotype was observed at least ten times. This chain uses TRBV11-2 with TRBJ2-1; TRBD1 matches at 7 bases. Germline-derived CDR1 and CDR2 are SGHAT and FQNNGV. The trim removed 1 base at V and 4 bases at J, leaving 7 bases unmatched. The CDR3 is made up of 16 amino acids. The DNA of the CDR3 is TGTGCCAGCAGCTTAGTACCCGGGACAGATTACAATGAGCAGTTCTTC. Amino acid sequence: CASSLVPGTDYNEQFF.

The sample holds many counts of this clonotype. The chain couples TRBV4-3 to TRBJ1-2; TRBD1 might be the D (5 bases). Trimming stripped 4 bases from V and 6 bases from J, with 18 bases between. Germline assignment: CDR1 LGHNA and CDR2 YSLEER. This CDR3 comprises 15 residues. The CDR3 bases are TGCGCCAGCAGCCCAGCGGCGGGGGGTGGGAATGGCTACACCTTC. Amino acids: CASSPAAGGGNGYTF.

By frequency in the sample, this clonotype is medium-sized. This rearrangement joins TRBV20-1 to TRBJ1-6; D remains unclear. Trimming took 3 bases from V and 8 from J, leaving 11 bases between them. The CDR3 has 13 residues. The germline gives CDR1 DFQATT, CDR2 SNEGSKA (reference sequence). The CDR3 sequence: CSASPEPYSPLHF. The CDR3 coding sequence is TGCAGTGCTAGCCCGGAGCCTTATTCACCCCTCCACTTT.

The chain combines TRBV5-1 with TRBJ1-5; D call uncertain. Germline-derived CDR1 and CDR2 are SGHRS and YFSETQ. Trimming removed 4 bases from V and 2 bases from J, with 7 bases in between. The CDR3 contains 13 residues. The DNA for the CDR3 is TGCGCCAGCAGCGACGGGGGCAATCAGCCCCAGCATTTT. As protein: CASSDGGNQPQHF.

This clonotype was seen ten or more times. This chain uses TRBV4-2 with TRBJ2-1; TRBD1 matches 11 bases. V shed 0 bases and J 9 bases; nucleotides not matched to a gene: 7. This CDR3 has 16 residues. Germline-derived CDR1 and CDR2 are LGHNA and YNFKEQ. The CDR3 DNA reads TGTGCCAGCAGCCAAGAGCCGGGACAGGGGGGGGGTGAGCAGTTCTTC. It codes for CASSQEPGQGGGEQFF.

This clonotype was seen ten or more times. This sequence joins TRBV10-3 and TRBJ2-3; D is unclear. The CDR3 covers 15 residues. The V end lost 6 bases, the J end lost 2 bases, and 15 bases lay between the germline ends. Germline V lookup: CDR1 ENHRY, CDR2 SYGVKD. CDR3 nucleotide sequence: TGTGCCATCAGGGGAAACAGCCCTGACACAGATACGCAGTATTTT. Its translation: CAIRGNSPDTDTQYF.

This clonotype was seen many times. CDR3 region: CAISARTGGDGTGELFF. In DNA, the CDR3 is TGTGCCATCAGTGCAAGGACAGGGGGCGATGGCACCGGGGAGCTGTTTTTT. V usage is TRBV10-3 and J usage is TRBJ2-2, with 11 bases aligning to TRBD1. Germline V gives CDR1 ENHRY, CDR2 SYGVKD. This CDR3 has 17 amino acids. V lost 4 bases and J lost 4; bases outside the gene matches: 8.